The clone carrying this T cell receptor beta chain was detected ten times or more. The antigen remains undetermined. The sample belongs to a study of CD8 T cells in ankylosing spondylitis. Overall study findings and caveats: Ankylosing spondylitis blood appeared to be characterized by a TCR beta motif of 8 or 9 highly homologous variants.

There are 14 residues in the CDR3. V lost 6 bases and J lost 5; bases outside the gene matches: 6. Using its own MiXCR run on the 5' RACE reads, TCRdb lists one record per CDR3 protein. The sample has around 430,000 distinct CDR3 sequences, roughly 18% seen once. V usage is TRBV12-3 or TRBV12-4 and J usage is TRBJ2-1; 8 positions match TRBD1. This clonotype was obtained from a male donor with ankylosing spondylitis. Sequences were obtained from blood, either unsorted or a sorted T cell fraction (not recorded which). CDR3 coding DNA: TGTGCCAGCAGCCCCAGGGGGCGAGACAATGAGCAGTTCTTC. Translated: CASSPRGRDNEQFF.